The 27 T cell receptor beta chains presented below share a single source sample, sequenced in a study of blood T cell repertoires in COVID-19. The table came from immunoSEQ multiplex PCR; TCRdb's copy has only in-frame clones and leaves some out. The sample holds a few hundred thousand clones, 80% to 90% seen once. Sequencing was done on a sample of peripheral blood. The receptor source for this set is a woman aged 55-70 years with COVID-19, enrolled during active disease.

This chain uses TRBV3-1 (or the pseudogene TRBV3-2) with TRBJ2-5; 8 bases are a match to TRBD2. The trim removed 0 bases at V and 9 bases at J, leaving 9 bases unmatched. CDR3 length equals 15 residues. Per the germline V gene, CDR1 is LGHDT and CDR2 is YNNKEL (reference sequence). CDR3: CASSQEVLRAGAQYF. The CDR3 nucleotides read TGTGCCAGCAGCCAAGAGGTACTTCGAGCGGGGGCCCAGTACTTC.

The chain links TRBV30 to TRBJ1-2; 8 positions agree with TRBD1. CDR1 is GTSNPN, CDR2 SVGIG, per germline (reference sequence). The CDR3 runs 12 residues. After removal of 8 bases from V and 7 bases from J, the junction contained 9 bases not matched to a gene. The CDR3 nucleotides read TGTGCCCTAGAGGGACAGGTATTTGGCTACACCTTC. Translation: CALEGQVFGYTF.

The genes are TRBV7-6 and TRBJ2-1; TRBD1 matches 7 bases. This CDR3 contains 15 residues. The V and J ends lost 5 bases and 0 bases, in that order; junction bases with no gene match: 4. Germline V gives CDR1 SGHVS, CDR2 FNYEAQ. CDR3 sequence reads: CASSDRVSSYNEQFF. The CDR3 bases are TGTGCCAGCAGCGACAGGGTTAGCTCCTACAATGAGCAGTTCTTC. Variable domain in full (rest from reference TRBV7-6 and TRBJ2-1): GAGVSQSPRYKVTKRGQDVALRCDPISGHVSLYWYRQALGQGPEFLTYFNYEAQQDKSGLPNDRFSAERPEGSISTLTIQRTEQRDSAMYRCASSDRVSSYNEQFFGPGTRLTVL.

V and J are TRBV9 and TRBJ2-2; TRBD1 matches at 7 bases. CDR3 size: 17 residues. Germline lookup yields CDR1 SGDLS and CDR2 YYNGEE. The trim removed 2 bases at V and 2 bases at J, leaving 9 bases unmatched. The CDR3 here is CASSVLGAGGNTGELFF. The CDR3 bases are TGTGCCAGCAGCGTTTTAGGGGCAGGGGGTAACACCGGGGAGCTGTTTTTT.

The chain is built from TRBV9 and TRBJ2-2, with 11 nucleotides matching TRBD2. V shed 4 bases and J 6 bases; nucleotides not matched to a gene: 2. Germline CDR1 SGDLS, CDR2 YYNGEE. The CDR3 loop spans 14 amino acids. The CDR3 loop is CASSILAGAGELFF. The CDR3 region has the DNA TGTGCCAGCAGCATACTAGCGGGGGCCGGGGAGCTGTTTTTT.

V gene TRBV19 combines with J gene TRBJ1-3; D remains ambiguous. The CDR3 has 10 amino acids. Germline CDR1 is LNHDA and CDR2 is SQIVND (reference sequence). Trimming took off 11 bases at V and 9 bases at J, with 11 bases between the two ends. The CDR3 sequence is CARDWITIYF. CDR3 bases: TGTGCCCGCGACTGGATCACCATATATTTT.

The chain joins TRBV30 to TRBJ1-6; tentatively, D is TRBD1 (6 bases). This CDR3 contains 15 residues. The V and J ends lost 2 bases and 4 bases respectively, with 12 bases between them. Germline loops: CDR1 GTSNPN, CDR2 SVGIG (reference sequence). CDR3 sequence (DNA): TGTGCCTGGAGTTTGACAGGAGTTTATAATTCACCCCTCCACTTT. This codes for CAWSLTGVYNSPLHF.

This clone has more than one count but fewer than ten. The chain recombines TRBV11-3 with TRBJ1-6; TRBD1 matches at 7 bases. Looked up from germline, CDR1 is SGHNT and CDR2 is YENEEA. The V gene end was trimmed by 5 bases and the J gene end by 8 bases; junction bases not matched to a gene: 6. This CDR3 is 14 amino acids long. Written as DNA, the CDR3 is TGTGCCAGCAGCGCACACAGGGGTGATTCACCCCTCCACTTT. Its protein product is CASSAHRGDSPLHF. The full variable domain, its missing parts supplied by reference TRBV11-3 and TRBJ1-6, is EAGVVQSPRYKIIEKKQPVAFWCNPISGHNTLYWYLQNLGQGPELLIRYENEEAVDDSQLPKDRFSAERLKGVDSTLKIQPAELGDSAVYLCASSAHRGDSPLHFGNGTRLTVT.

The chain joins TRBV6-6 to TRBJ1-1; maybe TRBD1 (6 bases). Between the trimmed V and J ends, which lost 5 bases and 3 bases, there was a span of 13 bases. Germline CDR1 MNHNY, CDR2 SVGAGI (reference sequence). This CDR3 spans 14 amino acids. The DNA of the CDR3 is TGTGCCAGCAGTCCACAGGGATGGGACACTGAAGCTTTCTTT. The encoded protein is CASSPQGWDTEAFF.

This chain joins TRBV11-1 and TRBJ1-1; TRBD1 is a possible D gene (5 bases). Germline CDR1 and CDR2: SGHAT and FQDESV (reference sequence). CDR3 length: 13 residues. Trimming shortened V by 2 bases and J by 8 bases, and 12 bases separated the two germline ends. The chain's CDR3 is CASSLQQVGEAFF. CDR3 sequence (DNA): TGTGCCAGCAGCTTACAACAGGTAGGGGAAGCTTTCTTT.

The rearrangement links TRBV7-9 to TRBJ2-3; the D gene is possibly TRBD1 (6 bases). Germline V gene lookup returns CDR1 SEHNR and CDR2 FQNEAQ (reference sequence). The CDR3 has 14 residues. Deletions cut 0 bases from V and 6 bases from J, with 10 bases between. The CDR3 is CASSLAGAGDTQYF. The CDR3 nucleotides are TGTGCCAGCAGCTTAGCGGGGGCCGGGGATACGCAGTATTTT.

The chain is built from TRBV27 and TRBJ2-3; no clear D gene. Trimming took off 2 bases at V and 4 bases at J, with 7 bases between the two ends. The CDR3 is 13 residues long. CDR1 is MNHEY and CDR2 is SMNVEV in the germline V gene (reference sequence). The chain's CDR3 is CASSLQESDTQYF. DNA of the CDR3: TGTGCCAGCAGTTTACAGGAATCAGATACGCAGTATTTT.

V and J are TRBV7-3 and TRBJ1-3, with D perhaps matching TRBD1 (6 bases). Germline V gene sequence: CDR1 SGHTA, CDR2 FQGTGA. The ends were cut back, 5 bases at V and 4 bases at J, with 15 bases in the middle. The CDR3 runs 15 residues. CDR3 region: CASSPTDSPGNTIYF. The CDR3 DNA sequence: TGTGCCAGCAGCCCGACGGACAGTCCAGGAAACACCATATATTTT.

The rearrangement uses TRBV7-2 and TRBJ1-1; D not resolved. The CDR3 covers 16 residues. Trimming shortened V by 6 bases and J by 0 bases, and 17 bases separated the two germline ends. CDR1 is SGHTA, CDR2 FQGNSA, per germline. DNA for the CDR3: TGTGCCAGCAGTCTCCTTAACGTCAGGTTGAACACTGAAGCTTTCTTT. Translated, it gives CASSLLNVRLNTEAFF.

V and J are TRBV2 and TRBJ2-1; 7 bases fit TRBD2. The CDR3 loop spans 15 amino acids. Trimming at V came to 4 bases and at J to 5 bases, leaving 8 bases not matched to a gene. Per the germline V gene, CDR1 is SNHLY and CDR2 is FYNNEI. CDR3 protein: CASSGGLAANNEQFF. Here the CDR3 DNA reads TGTGCCAGCAGTGGTGGGCTAGCGGCAAACAATGAGCAGTTCTTC.

J is TRBJ2-5 and V is TRBV19, with TRBD2 identical over 10 bases. J was trimmed by 5 bases and V by 4 bases; bases with no gene match: 13. Germline assignment: CDR1 LNHDA and CDR2 SQIVND (reference sequence). CDR3 length: 17 amino acids. CDR3 in amino acids: CASSTRIAGGIGETQYF. CDR3 bases: TGTGCCAGTAGTACTAGGATAGCGGGGGGAATAGGCGAGACCCAGTACTTC.

The chain couples TRBV5-1 to TRBJ2-6; 10 bases fit TRBD2. The CDR3 is 18 amino acids. Trimming took 2 bases from V and 0 from J; bases not matched to a gene: 5. Germline CDR1 and CDR2: SGHRS and YFSETQ. The CDR3 here is CASSFSGGTFSGANVLTF. The CDR3 DNA sequence: TGCGCCAGCAGCTTTAGCGGGGGGACATTCTCTGGGGCCAACGTCCTGACTTTC.

This chain joins TRBV7-2 and TRBJ2-1; TRBD2 matches 8 bases. This CDR3 region has 15 residues. V lost 4 bases to trimming and J lost 4 bases; unmatched junction nucleotides: 6. CDR1 SGHTA and CDR2 FQGNSA come from the germline V gene. CDR3 residues: CASSSLAGLYNEQFF. CDR3 nucleotide sequence: TGTGCCAGCAGCTCTTTAGCGGGGCTGTACAATGAGCAGTTCTTC.

The CDR3 loop reads CASSQVGGGERNEQFF. The DNA for the CDR3 is TGCGCCAGCAGCCAAGTAGGTGGGGGGGAAAGGAATGAGCAGTTCTTC. This rearrangement joins TRBV4-1 to TRBJ2-1, with 7 bases aligning to TRBD2. From germline, CDR1 is MGHRA and CDR2 YSYEKL. The CDR3 totals 16 residues. The junction had 10 bases not matched to a gene; V was cut back by 1 base and J by 7 bases.

On this clone: The identical CDR3 is also encoded by other nucleotide sequences in the sample. The genes are TRBV9 and TRBJ1-1; TRBD1 agrees at 8 bases. This CDR3 has 14 amino acids. V gave up 4 bases and J gave up 2 bases; unmatched junction bases: 4. From germline, CDR1 is SGDLS and CDR2 YYNGEE. CDR3 loop: CASSPDRANTEAFF. The CDR3 nucleotides are TGTGCCAGCAGCCCGGACAGGGCAAACACTGAAGCTTTCTTT.

The chain joins TRBV7-3 to TRBJ2-7, with 7 bases identical to TRBD1. CDR1 and CDR2 from the germline V gene are SGHTA and FQGTGA. The V segment lost 5 bases and the J segment 6 bases; nucleotides outside the gene matches: 7. The CDR3 has 13 residues. CDR3 bases: TGTGCCAGCAGCACCGGGACAGTGGGCGAGCAGTACTTC. Protein product: CASSTGTVGEQYF.

There are a few counts of this clone. The chain recombines TRBV11-3 with TRBJ1-6; D possibly corresponds to TRBD1 (6 bases). Trimming removed 1 base from V and 7 bases from J, with 14 bases in between. CDR1 SGHNT and CDR2 YENEEA come from the germline V gene. The CDR3 runs 16 residues. Here the CDR3 reads CASSLGEGGDNSPLHF. CDR3 sequence (DNA): TGTGCCAGCAGCTTAGGCGAGGGGGGGGACAATTCACCCCTCCACTTT. Full variable domain (outside the CDR3, taken from reference TRBV11-3 and TRBJ1-6): EAGVVQSPRYKIIEKKQPVAFWCNPISGHNTLYWYLQNLGQGPELLIRYENEEAVDDSQLPKDRFSAERLKGVDSTLKIQPAELGDSAVYLCASSLGEGGDNSPLHFGNGTRLTVT.

The chain links TRBV24-1 to TRBJ2-7; 9 positions match TRBD1. Germline CDR1 reads KGHDR; CDR2 reads SFDVKD. The V segment lost 4 bases and the J segment 3 bases; nucleotides outside the gene matches: 9. The CDR3 contains 16 residues. The CDR3 region has the DNA TGTGCCACCAGTGACCACCCGGGACAGGGCAACTACGAGCAGTACTTC. Protein product: CATSDHPGQGNYEQYF.

This clone has a handful of counts. Other DNA sequences in the sample encode the same CDR3. The chain employs TRBV12-3 or TRBV12-4 and TRBJ1-1, with 7 positions matching TRBD1. The CDR3 loop spans 13 amino acids. After removal of 5 bases from V and 3 bases from J, the junction contained 3 bases not matched to a gene. CDR3 coding DNA: TGTGCCAGCAGTCGCACAGGGGACACTGAAGCTTTCTTT. This translates into CASSRTGDTEAFF.

The chain is built from TRBV4-2 and TRBJ1-2; possible D gene TRBD1, 5 bases. V lost 1 base, J lost 6 bases, and 12 bases lay in between. Germline values: CDR1 LGHNA, CDR2 YNFKEQ. CDR3 length: 14 residues. The CDR3 loop reads CASSQAQGKDGYTF. CDR3 coding DNA: TGTGCCAGCAGCCAAGCTCAGGGAAAAGATGGCTACACCTTC.

The V gene is TRBV5-4, the J gene TRBJ1-2; D uncertain. Deletions cut 0 bases from V and 1 base from J, with 10 bases between. This CDR3 has 15 amino acids. Germline V gene lookup returns CDR1 SGHNT and CDR2 YYREEE (reference sequence). CDR3 in DNA: TGTGCCAGCAGCTTGGGATTAACAGTTAACTATGGCTACACCTTC. Residues: CASSLGLTVNYGYTF.

The rearrangement uses TRBV2 and TRBJ1-2, with 8 bases fitting TRBD1. Germline V lookup: CDR1 SNHLY, CDR2 FYNNEI. V trimming: 6 bases; J trimming: 2 bases; junction bases outside the gene matches: 5. The CDR3 runs to 14 residues. The CDR3 nucleotides are TGTGCCAGCAGCGGACAGGGCTCCAACTATGGCTACACCTTC. Encoded protein: CASSGQGSNYGYTF.